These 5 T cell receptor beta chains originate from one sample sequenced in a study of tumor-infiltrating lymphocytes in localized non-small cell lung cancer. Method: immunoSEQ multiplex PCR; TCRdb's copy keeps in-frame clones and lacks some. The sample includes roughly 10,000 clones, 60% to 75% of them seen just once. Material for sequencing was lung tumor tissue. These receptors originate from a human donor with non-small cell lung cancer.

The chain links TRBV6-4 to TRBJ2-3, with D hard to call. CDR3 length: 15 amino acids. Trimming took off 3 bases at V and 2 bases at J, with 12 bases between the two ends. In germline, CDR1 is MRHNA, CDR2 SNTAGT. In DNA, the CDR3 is TGTGCCAGCAGTGAAGGGTCGGTCTCCACAGATACGCAGTATTTT. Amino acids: CASSEGSVSTDTQYF.

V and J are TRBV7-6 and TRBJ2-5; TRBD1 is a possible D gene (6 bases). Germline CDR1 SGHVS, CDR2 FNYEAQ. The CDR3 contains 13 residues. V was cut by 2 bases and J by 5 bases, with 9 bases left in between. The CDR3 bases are TGTGCCAGCAGCTTAAGGCAGGGGGAGACCCAGTACTTC. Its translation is CASSLRQGETQYF.

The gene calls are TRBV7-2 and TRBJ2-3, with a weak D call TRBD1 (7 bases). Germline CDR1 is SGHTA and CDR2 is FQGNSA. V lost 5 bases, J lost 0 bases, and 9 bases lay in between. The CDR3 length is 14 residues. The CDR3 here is CASSPGGSTDTQYF. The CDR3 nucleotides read TGTGCCAGCAGCCCAGGGGGGAGCACAGATACGCAGTATTTT.

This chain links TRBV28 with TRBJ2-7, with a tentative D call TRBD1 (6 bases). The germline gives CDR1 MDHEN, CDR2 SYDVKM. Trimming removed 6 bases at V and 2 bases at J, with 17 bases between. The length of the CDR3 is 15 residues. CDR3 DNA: TGTGCCAGCAGACTTCAACAGGGTACAACCTACGAGCAGTACTTC. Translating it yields CASRLQQGTTYEQYF.

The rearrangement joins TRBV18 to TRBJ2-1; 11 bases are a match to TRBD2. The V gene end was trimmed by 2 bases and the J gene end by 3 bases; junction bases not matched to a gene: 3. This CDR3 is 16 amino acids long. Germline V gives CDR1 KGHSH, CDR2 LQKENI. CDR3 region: CASSPMTSGDYNEQFF. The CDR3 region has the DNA TGTGCCAGCTCACCAATGACTAGCGGGGACTACAATGAGCAGTTCTTC.